A selection of T cell receptor beta chains follows, all from one sample in a study of OX40 agonist ivuxolimab in advanced cancers. Sequencing was performed with immunoSEQ multiplex PCR; in TCRdb, only in-frame clones are kept and a portion is missing. In the table there are approximately 15,000 clones, around 84% of which are singletons. The material was CD4+ or CD8+ T cells sorted from blood, obtained in a trial of the OX40 agonist ivuxolimab. Receptor source: an adult with an advanced solid tumor such as melanoma, head and neck, liver or kidney cancer. CDR3s leave out the opening cysteine and the closing phenylalanine or tryptophan. The order of the fields is V gene, CDR3 length, J gene, CDR3 protein.

TRBV5-1	13	TRBJ1-5	ASSWGQGDNQPQH
TRBV6-6	13	TRBJ1-6	ASGPLAGENSPLH
TRBV6-5	12	TRBJ1-6	ASSRQGVVSPLH
TRBV29-1	8	TRBJ1-1	SARDAEAF
TRBV4-2	12	TRBJ2-1	ASRQQGANNEQF
TRBV6-1	14	TRBJ2-1	ASSASAGFYYNEQF
TRBV2	13	TRBJ2-7	ASSQTGTGDYEQY
TRBV5-1	13	TRBJ2-3	ASRVAGDRTDTQY
TRBV6-1	13	TRBJ2-7	ASSERQGLSYEQY
TRBV5-1	15	TRBJ2-6	ASSWTGLNSGANVLT
TRBV18	11	TRBJ2-5	ASSPPNSETQY
TRBV5-1	11	TRBJ1-1	ASSRVGGAEAF
TRBV5-1	13	TRBJ1-1	ASSLEGRRNTEAF
TRBV7-9	12	TRBJ1-5	ASSYTGGNQPQH
TRBV5-4	13	TRBJ2-7	ASSLAGSGGNEQY
TRBV10-2	14	TRBJ2-5	ASSPRTGGPPETQY
TRBV7-9	12	TRBJ1-4	ASSYQGSNEKLF
TRBV2	12	TRBJ1-1	ASEAGTWNTEAF
TRBV15	15	TRBJ1-2	ATSRDKGEAANYGYT
TRBV9	13	TRBJ2-1	ASSVYGTSYNEQF
TRBV30	12	TRBJ2-5	AWEDRTKVETQY
TRBV7-9	13	TRBJ2-7	ASSLGHSASYEQY
TRBV12-5	13	TRBJ2-5	ASGSKTVGQETQY
TRBV4-1	13	TRBJ2-7	ASARSTSVGDEQY
TRBV29-1	12	TRBJ2-3	SAWGTLSTDTQY
TRBV6-1	12	TRBJ2-2	ASSEVGLAGELF
TRBV7-9	14	TRBJ1-2	ASSPSGTHWGYGYT